This is a list of T cell receptor beta chains from one sample in a study of blood T cell repertoires in COVID-19. Clones were read by immunoSEQ multiplex PCR, and TCRdb kept only the in-frame ones, dropping some. The sample shows roughly 220,000 clones, approximately 81% of them seen only once. Source material: peripheral blood. These receptors came from a man aged 25-40 years with active or convalescent COVID-19. The CDR3 runs from the conserved cysteine through the conserved F or W.

CASSQVSGGEEQYF	TRBV4-1	TRBJ2-7
CASSFSRRDFYTSTDTQYF	TRBV5-1	TRBJ2-3
CASSLAVGVSGNTIYF	TRBV7-2	TRBJ1-3
CASSQEAQGGPDTQYF	TRBV4-3	TRBJ2-3
CASRSTGYSYNEQFF	TRBV6-5	TRBJ2-1
CASSDRPRGNTEAFF	TRBV2	TRBJ1-1
CASSLEAGGRYEQYF	TRBV7-9	TRBJ2-7
CASRKTGKESPLHF	TRBV4-1	TRBJ1-6
CAWIYRGLNTEAFF	TRBV30	TRBJ1-1
CASSVDMHSYEQYF	TRBV9	TRBJ2-7
CATSGQAGGTYEQYF	TRBV24-1	TRBJ2-7
CASSLGGYYGYTF	TRBV28	TRBJ1-2
CANKADTTNYGYTF	TRBV10-3	TRBJ1-2
CASSYPSGGSTDTQYF	TRBV6-5	TRBJ2-3
CASGTGLSNQPQHF	TRBV6-5	TRBJ1-5
CASSPDRLEAFF	TRBV9	TRBJ1-1
CASSPGQGTNEKLFF	TRBV18	TRBJ1-4
CASSQPLDRGGTEAFF	TRBV14	TRBJ1-1
CASSQQAGTGDEQFF	TRBV16	TRBJ2-1
CASSYAQKNTEAFF	TRBV6-6	TRBJ1-1
CATSEGDRGQPQHF	TRBV24-1	TRBJ1-5
CASSSYGTDNYGYTF	TRBV6-5	TRBJ1-2
CASRVGLAGVAYEQYF	TRBV10-2	TRBJ2-7
CASSEMEDGELFF	TRBV2	TRBJ2-2
CASSLVDRGLEQYF	TRBV5-1	TRBJ2-7
CASSVGGGAGNQPQHF	TRBV9	TRBJ1-5
CASSPGRRNSPLHF	TRBV6-5	TRBJ1-6